The clone carrying this TCR beta chain was recorded many times. Its antigen is undetermined. The cDNA was generated by 5'RACE with 10-nucleotide random UMIs. From 15-18 subjects, every sequencing run obtained over 200 million TCR-beta sequences. Each CDR3 protein is one row after TCRdb ran MiXCR on the 5' RACE reads. The repertoire holds 20,000 to 30,000 distinct CDR3 sequences, roughly 2.7% seen once, with over 2% in the top ten. The sample comes from a study of neurological immune-mediated disorders. Study findings and constraints: None of the CDR3 amino acid sequences of expanded clones recurred across subjects, suggesting private repertoires in all groups. The study phylogenetically grouped the repertoires of 18 of 34 multiple sclerosis patients into one related-CDR3 cluster, a possible signature.

The sequence derives from a woman in her forties or fifties with multiple sclerosis. The sample comprised PBMCs.

CDR3 bases: TGTGCCAGCAGCTTAGGTGTGAGAGGACAAAGCCATGGCTACACCTTC. Protein product: CASSLGVRGQSHGYTF. The chain carries TRBV7-6 and TRBJ1-2, with a weak D call TRBD1 (5 bases). Trimming left V 1 base short and J 6 bases short, with 18 bases between. The CDR3 is made up of 16 amino acids. CDR1 and CDR2 from the germline V gene are SGHVS and FNYEAQ.